One and the same sample provided the 13 T cell receptor beta chains below, sequenced in a study of CD8 T cells in ankylosing spondylitis (TCRdb year 2017). The study at large found these results: Blood from ankylosing spondylitis patients appeared to be characterized by a TCR beta motif made up of several highly homologous amino acid variants.

Library construction relied on 5' RACE. For sequencing, an Illumina HiSeq 2500 was employed. The public reads were run again by TCRdb, first through fastp at Q25 and then through MiXCR, and only productive beta chains were kept. Rows are unified per CDR3 protein, each entry keeping the most common DNA and genes. The sample profile shows fewer than 650,000 distinct CDR3 sequences; roughly 13% of them were found once. The top ten hold over 6.5% of the sample. Their target antigens are unknown. The specimen sequenced was blood, either unsorted or a sorted T cell fraction (not recorded which). These receptors all stem from a male donor with ankylosing spondylitis.

This clonotype was counted many times. The rearrangement uses TRBV7-9 and TRBJ2-1; D is unresolved. This CDR3 region has 14 residues. In germline, CDR1 is SEHNR, CDR2 FQNEAQ (reference sequence). Trimming pared 1 base from V and 4 bases from J, leaving 8 bases between. The CDR3 DNA reads TGTGCCAGCAGCTTAGGTTCAGTATACAATGAGCAGTTCTTC. Translation gives CASSLGSVYNEQFF.

The chain employs TRBV14 and TRBJ2-1; 7 bases fit TRBD1. V lost 0 bases to trimming and J lost 7 bases; unmatched junction nucleotides: 6. Germline values: CDR1 SGHDN, CDR2 FVKESK. The CDR3 runs to 15 residues. The DNA of the CDR3 is TGTGCCAGCAGCCAAGAGGAAGGGGGCCCAAATGAGCAGTTCTTC. Its protein is CASSQEEGGPNEQFF.

This clonotype turned up a few times. V and J are TRBV9 and TRBJ1-3, with D possibly TRBD1 on 6 matching bases. V lost 2 bases and J 4 bases, leaving 22 bases between the germline ends. The CDR3 contains 18 residues. CDR1 and CDR2 from the germline V gene are SGDLS and YYNGEE. The CDR3 nucleotides are TGTGCCAGCAGCGTCGCCAGGGGCCTCCCGGGATCGGGAAACACCATATATTTT. Translating gives CASSVARGLPGSGNTIYF.

This clonotype appeared a few times. The V call is TRBV24-1, the J call TRBJ1-5; 7 bases match TRBD1. Trimming cost V 4 bases and J 7 bases; bases outside gene matches: 6. CDR3 length: 14 amino acids. Germline CDR1 and CDR2: KGHDR and SFDVKD. The CDR3 region is CATSEATGRQPQHF. CDR3 in DNA: TGTGCCACCAGTGAGGCGACAGGGAGGCAGCCCCAGCATTTT.

This clonotype has ten or more counts. CDR3: CASSTGRSGRLREQYF. The CDR3 bases are TGTGCCAGCAGTACCGGACGTAGCGGGAGACTCCGCGAGCAGTACTTC. The chain has TRBV2 and TRBJ2-7; 9 bases align to TRBD2. Trimming cost V 5 bases and J 6 bases; bases outside gene matches: 14. This CDR3 comprises 16 residues. Germline lookup yields CDR1 SNHLY and CDR2 FYNNEI.

This clonotype turned up a few times. This rearrangement joins TRBV20-1 to TRBJ2-1; TRBD2 agrees at 12 bases. The V gene's germline CDR1 is DFQATT and CDR2 SNEGSKA (reference sequence). The J segment lost 9 bases and the V segment lost 5 bases, leaving 11 bases of the junction unmatched. This CDR3 has 15 residues. CDR3 protein: CSALELAGGLGEQFF. CDR3 sequence (DNA): TGCAGTGCTCTTGAACTAGCGGGGGGACTGGGTGAGCAGTTCTTC.

This clonotype occurred many times. The V and J genes are TRBV5-1 and TRBJ2-7; TRBD1 agrees at 7 bases. Germline CDR1 SGHRS, CDR2 YFSETQ. The CDR3 has 15 residues. The trim removed 0 bases at V and 2 bases at J, leaving 5 bases unmatched. In nucleotides, the CDR3 is TGCGCCAGCAGCTTGGTAACAGGGGTTACCTACGAGCAGTACTTC. Amino acids: CASSLVTGVTYEQYF.

This clonotype was seen more than once but under ten times. The chain recombines TRBV7-9 with TRBJ2-2, with TRBD2 as a possible D gene (6 bases). Trimming took 2 bases from V and 4 from J, leaving 14 bases between them. Per germline, CDR1 SEHNR and CDR2 FQNEAQ (reference sequence). This CDR3 spans 16 amino acids. The CDR3 loop is CASSLSGSFSTGELFF. The DNA of the CDR3 is TGTGCCAGCAGCTTATCCGGGAGTTTCAGCACCGGGGAGCTGTTTTTT.

This sequence joins TRBV6-1 and TRBJ1-2; D is perhaps TRBD1 (5 bases). The CDR3 extends over 15 amino acids. The V end lost 8 bases, the J end lost 0 bases, and 16 bases lay between the germline ends. In germline, CDR1 is MNHNS, CDR2 SASEGT. The CDR3 reads CASRRPGDPNYGYTF. The CDR3 DNA sequence: TGTGCCAGCCGGCGACCCGGGGACCCTAACTATGGCTACACCTTC.

The chain carries TRBV29-1 and TRBJ1-1, with 9 bases that match TRBD1. Germline-derived CDR1 and CDR2 are SQVTM and ANQGSEA. The J segment lost 5 bases and the V segment lost 7 bases, leaving 8 bases of the junction unmatched. The CDR3 has 13 amino acids. The CDR3 here is CSAGQGIRTEAFF. CDR3 nucleotides: TGCAGCGCTGGACAGGGGATTCGGACTGAAGCTTTCTTT.

The chain is built from TRBV2 and TRBJ2-1; D ambiguous. CDR3 length: 15 amino acids. CDR1 is SNHLY, CDR2 FYNNEI, per germline. The V gene lost 2 bases and the J gene lost 0 bases, with 8 bases spanning the gap. The CDR3 is CASSEIGGSYNEQFF. The CDR3 DNA reads TGTGCCAGCAGTGAAATCGGCGGCTCCTACAATGAGCAGTTCTTC.

The table lists this clonotype with a few counts. At one end, the junction sequence differs from germline, possibly due to a read error. V and J are TRBV28 and TRBJ1-2, with TRBD1 identical over 7 bases. Germline CDR1 reads MDHEN; CDR2 reads SYDVKM. The CDR3 has 12 amino acids. CDR3 loop: CASSLANRQGNF. DNA of the CDR3: TGTGCCAGCAGTCTTGCCAACAGACAGGGAAACTTC.

The chain employs TRBV3-1 and TRBJ1-1; D is possibly TRBD1 (5 bases). V lost 7 bases to trimming and J lost 11 bases, with 20 bases between them. The CDR3 is 13 residues long. Per the germline V gene, CDR1 is LGHDT and CDR2 is YNNKEL (reference sequence). The CDR3 reads CASTDGSGTGAFF. The CDR3 bases are TGTGCCAGCACTGACGGATCTGGGACCGGGGCTTTCTTT.